The 9 T cell receptor beta chains given below trace back to one sample, sequenced in a study of blood T cell repertoires in COVID-19. Produced via immunoSEQ multiplex PCR; TCRdb's table is partial and in-frame only. This sample has hundreds of thousands of clones, with 80% to 90% found just once. Sample: PBMCs or T cells enriched from blood (not recorded which). The origin of the receptors is a man aged 25 to 45 who had recovered from COVID-19.

V is TRBV12-3 or TRBV12-4 and J is TRBJ2-1, with D maybe TRBD1 (6 bases). Trimming shortened V by 5 bases and J by 7 bases, and 9 bases separated the two germline ends. This CDR3 has 12 amino acids. CDR3 in amino acids: CASSQGPNEQFF. As DNA, the CDR3 is TGTGCCAGCAGTCAGGGGCCAAATGAGCAGTTCTTC.

The V gene is TRBV2, the J gene TRBJ2-5; weak D call: TRBD1 (6 bases). CDR1 is SNHLY, CDR2 FYNNEI, per germline. The CDR3 loop spans 12 amino acids. V dropped 1 base and J dropped 14 bases, with 14 bases sitting between them. The CDR3 DNA follows: TGTGCCAGCAGTGAAGTTTCTGGGACACCCTACTTC. Amino acids: CASSEVSGTPYF. The variable domain in full, completed from reference TRBV2 and TRBJ2-5, reads EPEVTQTPSHQVTQMGQEVILRCVPISNHLYFYWYRQILGQKVEFLVSFYNNEISEKSEIFDDQFSVERPDGSNFTLKIRSTKLEDSAMYFCASSEVSGTPYFGPGTRLLVL.

V usage is TRBV5-4 and J usage is TRBJ2-2; maybe TRBD1 (7 bases). The CDR3 length is 16 residues. The V end was cut by 4 bases, the J end by 7 bases, with 20 bases between. Per germline, CDR1 SGHNT and CDR2 YYREEE (reference sequence). The CDR3: CASSPDGQEGIGELFF. The CDR3, as DNA: TGTGCCAGCAGCCCCGATGGACAGGAGGGTATCGGGGAGCTGTTTTTT.

This rearrangement joins TRBV30 to TRBJ1-2; weak D call: TRBD1 (6 bases). The CDR3 is 15 amino acids. Trimming left V 3 bases short and J 3 bases short, with 17 bases between. The V gene's germline CDR1 is GTSNPN and CDR2 SVGIG (reference sequence). In DNA, the CDR3 is TGTGCCTGGAGCCTAGCCCCCAGGGGCCACTATGGCTACACCTTC. It yields the protein CAWSLAPRGHYGYTF.

This sequence joins TRBV12-5 and TRBJ2-7, with TRBD1 identical over 8 bases. The junction had 8 bases not matched to a gene; V was cut back by 0 bases and J by 4 bases. The CDR3 loop spans 16 amino acids. Germline CDR1 LGHNT, CDR2 FRNRAP. In DNA form, the CDR3 reads TGTGCTAGTGGTTTGGTACCGGGACAGGTAAAGTACGAGCAGTACTTC. Its translation: CASGLVPGQVKYEQYF.

The chain carries TRBV7-2 and TRBJ2-2; tentative D call: TRBD1 (5 bases). The CDR3 sequence is 16 residues long. V lost 4 bases and J lost 2, with 14 bases in between. Germline V CDR1 and CDR2: SGHTA, FQGNSA. Here the CDR3 reads CASSSSWGRNTGELFF. The CDR3 region has the DNA TGTGCCAGCAGCTCCTCGTGGGGCCGTAACACCGGGGAGCTGTTTTTT. The entire variable domain, with the rest obtained from reference TRBV7-2 and TRBJ2-2, is as follows: GAGVSQSPSNKVTEKGKDVELRCDPISGHTALYWYRQSLGQGLEFLIYFQGNSAPDKSGLPSDRFSAERTGGSVSTLTIQRTQQEDSAVYLCASSSSWGRNTGELFFGEGSRLTVL.

This clone has a handful of counts. V usage is TRBV7-8 and J usage is TRBJ1-2; 10 nucleotides line up with TRBD1. Germline V lookup: CDR1 SGHVS, CDR2 FQNEAQ. There are 14 residues in the CDR3. Trimming cost V 5 bases and J 7 bases; bases outside gene matches: 7. CDR3: CASSAVRDRGGYTF. CDR3 sequence (DNA): TGTGCCAGCAGCGCGGTCCGGGACAGGGGTGGCTACACCTTC. The complete variable domain, with remaining parts taken from reference TRBV7-8 and TRBJ1-2, reads GAGVSQSPRYKVAKRGQDVALRCDPISGHVSLFWYQQALGQGPEFLTYFQNEAQLDKSGLPSDRFFAERPEGSVSTLKIQRTQQEDSAVYLCASSAVRDRGGYTFGSGTRLTVV.

The chain combines TRBV5-4 with TRBJ1-2; D is perhaps TRBD1 (6 bases). Trimming shortened V by 0 bases and J by 8 bases, and 11 bases separated the two germline ends. Germline CDR1 reads SGHNT; CDR2 reads YYREEE (reference sequence). The CDR3 is 13 amino acids. The DNA for the CDR3 is TGTGCCAGCAGCTTGGCAGGGGCAGGAGGCTACACCTTC. Translated: CASSLAGAGGYTF.

V is TRBV30 and J is TRBJ1-4; maybe TRBD1 (6 bases). The CDR3 has 13 residues. CDR1 GTSNPN and CDR2 SVGIG come from the germline V gene (reference sequence). Trimming removed 3 bases at V and 8 bases at J, with 13 bases between. The CDR3 region is CAWRVQGTEKLFF. The CDR3 nucleotides read TGTGCCTGGAGGGTACAGGGAACCGAAAAACTGTTTTTT.